This T cell receptor beta chain was identified in a study of early T cells in non-severe SARS-CoV-2 infection. Whole-study context: Unpaired chains resulted from sequencing bulk RNA of unsorted whole blood.

Regarding the study as a whole: Missing private and CD4 specificities, VDJdb matching favored anti-spike CD8 responses.

As to this clonotype: Antigen unknown.

Unique molecular identifiers were affixed to single, distinct cDNA molecules. TCRdb re-derived calls from the 5' RACE reads in MiXCR, one entry per CDR3 protein. Among some 77,000 distinct CDR3 sequences listed, roughly 16% were seen once. J gave up 6 bases and V 1 base, and 12 bases lay outside the gene matches. The CDR3 is 16 amino acids. Germline CDR1 SGHRS, CDR2 YFSETQ. What was sequenced was whole blood. The receptor was isolated from an adult who was a healthcare worker with PCR-confirmed SARS-CoV-2 infection or an uninfected control (not recorded which). This sequence joins TRBV5-1 and TRBJ2-7; TRBD2 matches at 8 bases. CDR3 region: CASSLSASGRPPEQYF. As DNA, the CDR3 is TGCGCCAGCAGCTTGTCCGCGAGCGGGAGACCCCCCGAGCAGTACTTC.